One sample yielded the 5 T cell receptor beta chains listed below, sequenced in a study of blood T cell repertoires in COVID-19. TCRdb's copy holds only in-frame clones and misses some; the assay was immunoSEQ multiplex PCR. The profile covers about 45,000 clones, with roughly nine tenths appearing a single time and about a tenth taken by the ten largest. The source material was peripheral blood. The receptor source for this set is a human donor in a cohort sampled during active COVID-19.

This clone is termed medium-sized. CDR3 bases: TGCAGCGTCCCCCCCGGGACAGGCGACAACAATGAGCAGTTCTTC. This translates into CSVPPGTGDNNEQFF. This chain joins TRBV29-1 and TRBJ2-1; 8 bases are shared with TRBD1. Germline trimming cut 6 bases from V and 5 bases from J; bases unmatched to any gene: 12. Germline CDR1 reads SQVTM; CDR2 reads ANQGSEA. This CDR3 has 15 amino acids.

The chain employs TRBV6-2 or TRBV6-3 and TRBJ2-6; 8 bases are a match to TRBD1. The length of the CDR3 is 18 residues. V was clipped by 5 bases and J by 4 bases; unmatched bases: 13. Germline V gene sequence: CDR1 MNHEY, CDR2 SVGEGT. CDR3 coding DNA: TGTGCCAGCAGTCTAGGGACAGGCGTAGCCTCAGGGGCCAACGTCCTGACTTTC. Protein sequence: CASSLGTGVASGANVLTF.

The J gene is TRBJ2-1, the V gene TRBV10-1; the D gene is possibly TRBD1 (6 bases). The CDR3 runs to 14 residues. V lost 6 bases to trimming and J lost 0 bases, with 9 bases between them. From germline, CDR1 is WNHNN and CDR2 SYGVQD (reference sequence). The DNA of the CDR3 is TGCGCCAGCAGAAAAGGGGGCTCCTACAATGAGCAGTTCTTC. It is translated as CASRKGGSYNEQFF.

V is TRBV12-3 or TRBV12-4 and J is TRBJ1-2; 11 nucleotides line up with TRBD1. There are 13 residues in the CDR3. Trimming took 5 bases from V and 6 from J; bases not matched to a gene: 2. CDR3: CASSRDRGDGYTF. The CDR3 DNA sequence: TGTGCCAGCAGTCGGGACAGGGGGGATGGCTACACCTTC.

The chain couples TRBV7-9 to TRBJ1-2, with 7 bases lining up with TRBD1. The V segment lost 6 bases and the J segment 2 bases; nucleotides outside the gene matches: 24. CDR1 and CDR2 from the germline V gene are SEHNR and FQNEAQ (reference sequence). There are 20 residues in the CDR3. The CDR3 is CASRRGTPGLWGDRNYGYTF. CDR3 DNA: TGTGCCAGCAGGAGGGGGACCCCAGGGCTTTGGGGGGACAGAAACTATGGCTACACCTTC.